This T cell receptor beta chain was retrieved from a study of CD8+ T cells in alopecia areata. Whole-study context: A regimen of oral tofacitinib, 5 to 10 mg twice daily, was given to treated patients. Severity was scored as percentage of affected scalp area in treated patients. Overall study results and limits: Uncertain still, given a single nonresponder, is whether baseline CD8+ expansion links to response. There were also resident alphabeta T cells of normal skin sequenced in scalp samples.

The sequencing template was cDNA reverse transcribed from extracted RNA. Assay used: immunoSEQ multiplex PCR; TCRdb lists only in-frame clones, some missing. The table records roughly 180,000 clones, 45% to 60% of them present only once. The germline V gene encodes CDR1 SGHKS and CDR2 YYEKEE (reference sequence). The CDR3 is 14 amino acids. With 4 bases removed from V and 7 bases from J, the gap between germline ends came to 12 bases. The sample's treatment: oral pan-JAK inhibitor, 5-10 mg twice daily. The table lists this clone with a few counts. Its antigen is still unknown. The chain is built from TRBV5-5 and TRBJ1-6, with D uncertain. Source: CD8+ T cells sorted from blood, taken between weeks 51 and 52, from a patient treated with tofacitinib. This receptor was obtained from a human donor with alopecia areata. CDR3 in amino acids: CASSQVSPNSPLHF. CDR3 nucleotide sequence: TGTGCCAGCAGCCAAGTATCCCCAAATTCACCCCTCCACTTT.